This TCR beta chain stems from a study of T cell repertoires in cytomegalovirus infection. The wider study: Recently identified HLA-C-restricted and well-studied HLA-B-restricted CMV epitopes were used. Both CMV infection and a matching HLA type were indicated by public TCR beta signatures.

The study's findings and limits: Cumulated frequencies of public TCR beta families served to identify carriers of CMV plus the relevant HLA. HLA-C-restricted CMV clonotypes gave the most frequent clonotype in two of eight donors.

MiXCR, applied by TCRdb to the reads, yields one record per CDR3 protein. The sample includes about 900,000 distinct CDR3 sequences, more than 25% of them seen just once. On this clonotype itself: What it binds is unknown.

Trimming removed 5 bases from V and 7 bases from J, with 21 bases in between. The CDR3 loop spans 16 amino acids. The germline CDR1 and CDR2 sequences are SGHVS and FNYEAQ. The material sequenced was cultured CD8+ T cells from PBMCs, taken from culture after CMV antigen stimulation. The rearrangement joins TRBV7-6 to TRBJ2-1, with a tentative D call TRBD1 (6 bases). The receptor was isolated from a human donor in good health (CMV status not recorded). Some clones in this sample may be carry-over from other donors' samples. The CDR3 nucleotides read TGTGCCAGCAGCGCCCCTTTGGGCGACGACAGGAATGAGCAGTTCTTC. This translates into CASSAPLGDDRNEQFF.